This entry lists 3 T cell receptor beta chains sequenced from one sample in a study of OX40 agonist ivuxolimab in advanced cancers. Sequencing used immunoSEQ multiplex PCR; TCRdb keeps in-frame clones, though not all of them. The sample holds fewer than 65,000 clones; about nine tenths are singletons and the top ten take approximately 5%. The material sequenced was CD4+ or CD8+ T cells sorted from blood, taken in a trial of the OX40 agonist ivuxolimab. These receptor sequences come from an adult with an advanced solid tumor such as melanoma, head and neck, liver or kidney cancer.

V and J are TRBV9 and TRBJ1-1, with D tentatively TRBD1 (5 bases). Germline CDR1 reads SGDLS; CDR2 reads YYNGEE. V gave up 7 bases and J gave up 4 bases, with 14 bases separating them. CDR3 size: 13 residues. The DNA for the CDR3 is TGTGCCAGCGGCCGGGGGGATGGCACTGAAGCTTTCTTT. It codes for CASGRGDGTEAFF.

J is TRBJ1-2 and V is TRBV20-1; D remains unclear. Trimming took off 3 bases at V and 4 bases at J, with 6 bases between the two ends. Looked up from germline, CDR1 is DFQATT and CDR2 is SNEGSKA (reference sequence). The CDR3 has 11 residues. Here the CDR3 reads CSASDIYGYTF. The CDR3 DNA reads TGCAGTGCTAGTGACATCTATGGCTACACCTTC.

This clone was detected only once. V usage is TRBV11-2 and J usage is TRBJ2-1; TRBD2 is a possible D gene (5 bases). The V and J ends lost 5 bases and 5 bases respectively, with 7 bases between them. Germline loops: CDR1 SGHAT, CDR2 FQNNGV. CDR3 length equals 12 residues. The CDR3 DNA reads as TGTGCCAGCAGCGAGCGGAACAATGAGCAGTTCTTC. Its protein product is CASSERNNEQFF. The full variable domain, with the rest looked up from reference TRBV11-2 and TRBJ2-1, is EAGVAQSPRYKIIEKRQSVAFWCNPISGHATLYWYQQILGQGPKLLIQFQNNGVVDDSQLPKDRFSAERLKGVDSTLKIQPAKLEDSAVYLCASSERNNEQFFGPGTRLTVL.